Detailed here is one TCR beta chain. What it recognizes is unknown. Sequenced by immunoSEQ multiplex PCR; TCRdb stores in-frame clones only, minus some. Counted here are approximately 140,000 clones, 85% to 90% occurring once; the ten biggest clones make up 1.5% to 2%. The data originate from a study of T cell responses to AZD1222 COVID-19 vaccine. Study results and caveats: Seropositive at baseline were only five or six AZD1222 recipients. Vaccine-related CD4 TCRs covered spike, predominating at 160-218 and 743-854. Mostly white British, mostly female donors; authors suggested clonal diversity may be underestimated.

This material consisted of peripheral blood, taken 28 days after the second AZD1222 dose. This TCR was recovered from an adult who received the AZD1222 COVID-19 vaccine.

The CDR3 DNA reads as TGTGCCATCAGTGAGAACCACAATGAAAAACTGTTTTTT. Translation gives CAISENHNEKLFF. The V gene is TRBV10-3, the J gene TRBJ1-4; D is ambiguous. CDR3 length equals 13 residues. Germline V gene sequence: CDR1 ENHRY, CDR2 SYGVKD. Trimming pared 2 bases from V and 5 bases from J, leaving 6 bases between.